This TCR beta chain comes out of a study of blood T cell repertoires in COVID-19. TCRdb's copy holds only in-frame clones and misses some; the assay was immunoSEQ multiplex PCR. Found here are 200,000 to 250,000 clones, around nine tenths of them singletons; the top ten hold 0.75% to 1%. There are 15 residues in the CDR3. From germline, CDR1 is MGHDK and CDR2 SYGVNS. Trimming removed 6 bases at V and 7 bases at J, with 21 bases between. Sequences were obtained from peripheral blood. The chain combines TRBV25-1 with TRBJ1-2; a weak D match, TRBD1 (6 bases). This sequence was found in a man aged 60 to 69 with COVID-19, enrolled during active disease. For the CDR3, the DNA is TGTGCCAGCAGCGGGGTGAGTGGGGGCGCGGGTGGCTACACCTTC. Its protein is CASSGVSGGAGGYTF.